The 11 T cell receptor beta chains below come from one sample, sequenced in a study of PD-1 blockade in classical Hodgkin lymphoma. Sequencing was performed with immunoSEQ multiplex PCR; in TCRdb, only in-frame clones are kept and a portion is missing. The profile shows roughly 14,000 clones, about 86% of them singletons. All patients experienced relapse after autologous stem cell transplantation, and brentuximab vedotin exposure was variable. The input for sequencing was peripheral blood mononuclear cells (PBMCs), taken at baseline. The receptors come from a human donor with classical Hodgkin lymphoma.

The V call is TRBV2, the J call TRBJ2-7; D remains ambiguous. This CDR3 has 14 amino acids. Germline CDR1 SNHLY, CDR2 FYNNEI. The ends were cut back, 4 bases at V and 0 bases at J, with 10 bases in the middle. For the CDR3, the DNA is TGTGCCAGCAGTGGCGACTCGAGCTCCTACGAGCAGTACTTC. Its protein product is CASSGDSSSYEQYF.

V gene TRBV6-6 combines with J gene TRBJ1-3, with 8 bases that match TRBD1. The germline CDR1 and CDR2 sequences are MNHNY and SVGAGI (reference sequence). With 5 bases clipped from V and 4 bases from J, the junction kept 10 bases outside the gene matches. The CDR3 covers 16 residues. CDR3 loop: CASSPGQGQLGNTIYF. For the CDR3, the DNA is TGTGCCAGCAGTCCCGGACAGGGCCAGCTGGGAAACACCATATATTTT.

The rearrangement links TRBV15 to TRBJ1-2; D gene uncertain. This CDR3 region has 13 residues. Germline V gene lookup returns CDR1 LNHNV and CDR2 YYDKDF (reference sequence). V lost 4 bases, J lost 4 bases, and 10 bases lay in between. CDR3 sequence: CATSIELAYGYTF. CDR3 DNA sequence: TGTGCCACCAGCATAGAGTTGGCCTATGGCTACACCTTC.

The chain uses TRBV9 and TRBJ1-3, with D maybe TRBD1 (6 bases). Trimming removed 1 base at V and 2 bases at J, with 10 bases between. Germline lookup yields CDR1 SGDLS and CDR2 YYNGEE. The CDR3 consists of 15 residues. This CDR3 is CASSVLGTTGNTIYF. As DNA, the CDR3 is TGTGCCAGCAGCGTACTGGGGACAACTGGAAACACCATATATTTT.

In the case of this clone: An end of the junction does not agree with germline; a read error may underlie this. The gene calls are TRBV15 and TRBJ2-5; 9 nucleotides align to TRBD2. The length of the CDR3 is 17 residues. Germline CDR1 and CDR2: LNHNV and YYDKDF (reference sequence). CDR3 protein: CATGRDWREGRWETQYF. The DNA of the CDR3 is TGTGCCACCGGCAGAGATTGGCGGGAGGGCCGGTGGGAGACCCAGTACTTC.

The chain couples TRBV10-3 to TRBJ2-1, with D perhaps being TRBD1 or TRBD2 (6 bases each). This CDR3 has 13 residues. CDR1 and CDR2 (germline): ENHRY, SYGVKD. The DNA for the CDR3 is TGTGCACACCGGGGGCCGGATGGCAATGAGCAGTTCTTC. It codes for CAHRGPDGNEQFF.

The gene calls are TRBV19 and TRBJ1-1; D remains unclear. CDR3 length equals 13 residues. With 3 bases removed from V and 3 bases from J, the gap between germline ends came to 8 bases. The germline CDR1 and CDR2 sequences are LNHDA and SQIVND (reference sequence). The CDR3 DNA follows: TGTGCCAGTAGTATTGAGGGATACACTGAAGCTTTCTTT. As protein: CASSIEGYTEAFF.

The chain combines TRBV5-1 with TRBJ1-4; possible D gene TRBD1, 6 bases. V was cut by 4 bases and J by 8 bases, with 15 bases left in between. The CDR3 contains 14 residues. Per germline, CDR1 SGHRS and CDR2 YFSETQ. The CDR3 protein is CASSPRGAYEKLFF. In DNA, the CDR3 is TGCGCCAGCAGCCCCCGGGGGGCGTACGAAAAACTGTTTTTT.

The rearrangement links TRBV7-9 to TRBJ1-1; D possibly corresponds to TRBD1 (5 bases). With 5 bases removed from V and 1 base from J, the gap between germline ends came to 20 bases. Germline V gene sequence: CDR1 SEHNR, CDR2 FQNEAQ (reference sequence). The CDR3 extends over 17 amino acids. CDR3 nucleotides: TGTGCCAGCAGCCTAGTCCCGGGACCGGTTCAGAACACTGAAGCTTTCTTT. Encoded protein: CASSLVPGPVQNTEAFF.

This CDR3 reads CASPKGNTGELFF. The DNA of the CDR3 is TGTGCCAGTCCGAAGGGAAATACCGGGGAGCTGTTTTTT. The rearrangement links TRBV7-9 to TRBJ2-2; no clear D gene. The CDR3 has 13 residues. The V and J ends lost 9 bases and 5 bases respectively, with 13 bases between them. CDR1 and CDR2 from the germline V gene are SEHNR and FQNEAQ (reference sequence).

This clone occurred once. V is TRBV19 and J is TRBJ2-2; D may match TRBD1 or TRBD2 (5 bases each). Deletions cut 5 bases from V and 5 bases from J, with 12 bases between. CDR1 is LNHDA and CDR2 is SQIVND in the germline V gene (reference sequence). CDR3 length: 14 residues. In DNA, the CDR3 is TGTGCCAGTAGTCGGGGCTACGGAACCGGGGAGCTGTTTTTT. It codes for CASSRGYGTGELFF.